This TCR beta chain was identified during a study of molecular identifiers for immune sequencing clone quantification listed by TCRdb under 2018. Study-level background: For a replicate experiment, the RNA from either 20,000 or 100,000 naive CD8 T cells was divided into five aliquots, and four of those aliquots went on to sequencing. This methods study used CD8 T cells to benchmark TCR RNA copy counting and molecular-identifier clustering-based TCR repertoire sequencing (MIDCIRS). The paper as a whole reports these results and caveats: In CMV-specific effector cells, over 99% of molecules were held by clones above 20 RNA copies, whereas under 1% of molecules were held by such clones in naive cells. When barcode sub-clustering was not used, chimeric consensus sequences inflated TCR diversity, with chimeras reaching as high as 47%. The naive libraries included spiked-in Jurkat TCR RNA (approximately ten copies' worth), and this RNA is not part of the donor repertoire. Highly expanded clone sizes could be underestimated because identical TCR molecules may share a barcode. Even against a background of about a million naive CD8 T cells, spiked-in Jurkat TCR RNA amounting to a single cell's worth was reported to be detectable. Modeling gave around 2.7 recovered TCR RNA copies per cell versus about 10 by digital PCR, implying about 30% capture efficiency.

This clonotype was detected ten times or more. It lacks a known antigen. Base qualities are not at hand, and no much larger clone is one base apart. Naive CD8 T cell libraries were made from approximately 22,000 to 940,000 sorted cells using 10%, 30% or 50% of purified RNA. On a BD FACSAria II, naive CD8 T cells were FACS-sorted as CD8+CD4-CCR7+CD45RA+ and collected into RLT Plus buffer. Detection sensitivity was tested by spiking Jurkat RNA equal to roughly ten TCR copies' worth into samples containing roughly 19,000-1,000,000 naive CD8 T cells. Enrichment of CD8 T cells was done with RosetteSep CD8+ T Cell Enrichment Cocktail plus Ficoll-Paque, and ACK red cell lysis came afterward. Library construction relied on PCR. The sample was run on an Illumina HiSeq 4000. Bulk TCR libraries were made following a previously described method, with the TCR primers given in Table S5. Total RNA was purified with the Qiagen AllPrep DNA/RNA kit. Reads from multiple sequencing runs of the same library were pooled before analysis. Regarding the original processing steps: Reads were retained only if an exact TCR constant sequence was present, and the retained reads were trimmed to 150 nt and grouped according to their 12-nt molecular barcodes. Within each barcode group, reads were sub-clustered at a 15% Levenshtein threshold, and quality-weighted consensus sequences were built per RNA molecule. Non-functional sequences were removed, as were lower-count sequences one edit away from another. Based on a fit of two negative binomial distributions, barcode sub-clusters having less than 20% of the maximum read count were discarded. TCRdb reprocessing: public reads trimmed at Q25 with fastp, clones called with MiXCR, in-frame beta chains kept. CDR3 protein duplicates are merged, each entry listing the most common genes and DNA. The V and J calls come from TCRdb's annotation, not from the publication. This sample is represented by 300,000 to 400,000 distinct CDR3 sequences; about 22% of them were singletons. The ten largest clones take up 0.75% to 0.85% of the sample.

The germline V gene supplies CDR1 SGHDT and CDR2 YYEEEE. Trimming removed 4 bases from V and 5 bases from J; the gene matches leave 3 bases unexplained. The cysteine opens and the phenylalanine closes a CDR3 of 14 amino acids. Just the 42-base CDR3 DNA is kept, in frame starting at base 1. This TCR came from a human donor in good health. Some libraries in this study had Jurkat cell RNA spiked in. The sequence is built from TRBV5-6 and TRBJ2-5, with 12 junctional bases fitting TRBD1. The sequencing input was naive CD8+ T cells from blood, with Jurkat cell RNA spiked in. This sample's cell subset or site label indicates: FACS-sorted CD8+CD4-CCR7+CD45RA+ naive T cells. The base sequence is TGTGCCAGCAGCCAGGGACAGGGGGCTGAGACCCAGTACTTC. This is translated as CASSQGQGAETQYF. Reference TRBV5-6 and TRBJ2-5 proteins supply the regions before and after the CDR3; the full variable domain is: DAGVTQSPTHLIKTRGQQVTLRCSPKSGHDTVSWYQQALGQGPQFIFQYYEEEERQRGNFPDRFSGHQFPNYSSELNVNALLLGDSALYLCASSQGQGAETQYFGPGTRLLVL.